This note documents a single T cell receptor (beta chain) sequence. V lost 5 bases and J 8 bases, leaving 19 bases between the germline ends. Germline CDR1 and CDR2: SGHTA and FQGNSA. The CDR3 runs to 15 residues. The data originate from a study of blood T cell repertoires in COVID-19. Repertoires were generated with immunoSEQ multiplex PCR, while TCRdb's copy carries only in-frame clones and drops some. The table shows about 120,000 clones, with roughly 85% occurring only once. Material for sequencing was peripheral blood. This sequence originates from a middle-aged man with acute or convalescent COVID-19. The chain uses TRBV7-2 and TRBJ2-1; tentatively, D is TRBD2 (7 bases). CDR3 amino acids: CASSVRLGGRDEQFF. CDR3 nucleotide sequence: TGTGCCAGCAGCGTTCGACTAGGGGGGAGGGATGAGCAGTTCTTC.